This T cell receptor (beta chain) was retrieved from a study of graft-versus-host responses after intestinal transplantation. Study as a whole: All recipients got anti-thymocyte globulin induction, then tacrolimus and steroids for approximately three years. Points from the study as a whole: Recipient marrow harbored GvH clones, some of which surfaced first in ileum or blood.

This CDR3 spans 15 amino acids. In germline, CDR1 is MNHNY, CDR2 SVGAGI (reference sequence). V lost 2 bases and J lost 0, with 10 bases in between. In this sample, this clone turned up once. Its antigen remains unidentified. Clones were read by immunoSEQ multiplex PCR, and TCRdb kept only the in-frame ones, dropping some. The sample consists of tens of thousands of clones, about 91% of them appearing once. V is TRBV6-6 and J is TRBJ1-1, with a possible D match to TRBD1 (6 bases). The TCR originated in a human donor who received an intestinal transplant. This specimen consisted of unstimulated CD8+ T cells sorted from spleen or lymph node cells, obtained before intestinal transplant. The CDR3 region has the DNA TGTGCCAGCAGTTACGGGGGGGCCCTGAACACTGAAGCTTTCTTT. It translates to CASSYGGALNTEAFF.